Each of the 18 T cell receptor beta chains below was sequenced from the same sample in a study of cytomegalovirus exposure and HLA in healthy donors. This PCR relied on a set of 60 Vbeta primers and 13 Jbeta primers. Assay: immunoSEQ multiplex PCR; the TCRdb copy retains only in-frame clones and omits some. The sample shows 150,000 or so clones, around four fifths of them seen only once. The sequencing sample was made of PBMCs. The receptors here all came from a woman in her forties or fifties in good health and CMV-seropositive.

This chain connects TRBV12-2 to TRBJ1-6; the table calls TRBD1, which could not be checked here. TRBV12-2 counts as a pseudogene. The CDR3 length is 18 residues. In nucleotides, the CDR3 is TGTGCAAGTCGCTTAAGGGGCAGCGGGACAGGGCATAATTCACCCCTCCACTTT. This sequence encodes CASRLRGSGTGHNSPLHF.

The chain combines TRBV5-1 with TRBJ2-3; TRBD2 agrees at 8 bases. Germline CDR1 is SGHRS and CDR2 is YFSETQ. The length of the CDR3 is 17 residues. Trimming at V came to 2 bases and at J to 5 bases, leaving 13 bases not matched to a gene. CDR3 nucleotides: TGCGCCAGCAGCTTCGCTTTCGCGAGCGGGGGAGGAGATACGCAGTATTTT. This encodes CASSFAFASGGGDTQYF.

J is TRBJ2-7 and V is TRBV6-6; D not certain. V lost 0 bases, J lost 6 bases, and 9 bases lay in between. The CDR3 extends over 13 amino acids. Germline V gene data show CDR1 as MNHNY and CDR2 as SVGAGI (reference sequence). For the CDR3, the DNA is TGTGCCAGCAGTTACTCGGAAAGGAGCGAGCAGTACTTC. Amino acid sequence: CASSYSERSEQYF.

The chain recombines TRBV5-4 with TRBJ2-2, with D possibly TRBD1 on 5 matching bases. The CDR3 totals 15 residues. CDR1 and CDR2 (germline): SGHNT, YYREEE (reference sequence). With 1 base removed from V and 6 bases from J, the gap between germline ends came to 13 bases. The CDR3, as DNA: TGTGCCAGCAGCTTGTACGGTGGGGCGGCCGGGGAGCTGTTTTTT. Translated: CASSLYGGAAGELFF.

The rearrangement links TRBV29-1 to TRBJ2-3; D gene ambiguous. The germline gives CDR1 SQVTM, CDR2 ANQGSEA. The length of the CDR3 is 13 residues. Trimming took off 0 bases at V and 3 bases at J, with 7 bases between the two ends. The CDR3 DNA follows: TGCAGCGTTGAAGACACAGTAACAGATACGCAGTATTTT. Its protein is CSVEDTVTDTQYF.

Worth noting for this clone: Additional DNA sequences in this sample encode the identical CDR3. The CDR3 DNA follows: TGTGCCAGCAGCTTAGGCCTAGCGGGGGGCACAGATACGCAGTATTTT. Translated: CASSLGLAGGTDTQYF. The chain joins TRBV7-2 to TRBJ2-3, with TRBD2 matching 10 bases. The V segment lost 1 base and the J segment 1 base; nucleotides outside the gene matches: 2. CDR1 SGHTA and CDR2 FQGNSA come from the germline V gene. The CDR3 is 16 residues long. Using reference TRBV7-2 and TRBJ2-3 for the parts outside the CDR3, the full variable domain is GAGVSQSPSNKVTEKGKDVELRCDPISGHTALYWYRQSLGQGLEFLIYFQGNSAPDKSGLPSDRFSAERTGGSVSTLTIQRTQQEDSAVYLCASSLGLAGGTDTQYFGPGTRLTVL.

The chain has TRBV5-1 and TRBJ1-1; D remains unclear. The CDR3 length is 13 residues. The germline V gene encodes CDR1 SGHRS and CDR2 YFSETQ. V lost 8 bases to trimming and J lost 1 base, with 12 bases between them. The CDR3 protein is CASNKGENTEAFF. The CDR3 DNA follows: TGCGCCAGTAACAAGGGAGAGAACACTGAAGCTTTCTTT.

The chain's CDR3 is CASRQGYEQYF. CDR3 nucleotides: TGTGCCAGCAGACAGGGGTACGAGCAGTACTTC. The chain combines TRBV19 with TRBJ2-7; 8 bases line up with TRBD1. Germline lookup yields CDR1 LNHDA and CDR2 SQIVND (reference sequence). The CDR3 has 11 residues. V dropped 9 bases and J dropped 4; count of bases not matched to a gene: 2. The full variable domain, completed using reference TRBV19 and TRBJ2-7, is DGGITQSPKYLFRKEGQNVTLSCEQNLNHDAMYWYRQDPGQGLRLIYYSQIVNDFQKGDIAEGYSVSREKKESFPLTVTSAQKNPTAFYLCASRQGYEQYFGPGTRLTVT.

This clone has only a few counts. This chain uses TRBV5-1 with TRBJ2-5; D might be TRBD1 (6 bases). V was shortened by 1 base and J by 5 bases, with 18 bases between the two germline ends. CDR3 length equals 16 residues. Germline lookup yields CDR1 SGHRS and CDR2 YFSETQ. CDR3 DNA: TGCGCCAGCAGCTTGTGGGGATCGGTCAGGGGCGAGACCCAGTACTTC. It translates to CASSLWGSVRGETQYF. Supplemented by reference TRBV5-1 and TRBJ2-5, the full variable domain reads KAGVTQTPRYLIKTRGQQVTLSCSPISGHRSVSWYQQTPGQGLQFLFEYFSETQRNKGNFPGRFSGRQFSNSRSEMNVSTLELGDSALYLCASSLWGSVRGETQYFGPGTRLLVL.

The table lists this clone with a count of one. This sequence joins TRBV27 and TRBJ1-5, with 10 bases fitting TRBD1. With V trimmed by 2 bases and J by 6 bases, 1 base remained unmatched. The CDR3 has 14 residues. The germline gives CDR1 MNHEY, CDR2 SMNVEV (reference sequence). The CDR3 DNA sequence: TGTGCCAGCAGTTTAGGACAGGGGGGTCAGCCCCAGCATTTT. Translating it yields CASSLGQGGQPQHF.

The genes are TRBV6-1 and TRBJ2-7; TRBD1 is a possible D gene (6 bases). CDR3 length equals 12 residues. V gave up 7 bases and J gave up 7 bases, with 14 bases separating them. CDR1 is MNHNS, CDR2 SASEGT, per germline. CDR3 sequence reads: CASNQQGLEQYF. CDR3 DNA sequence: TGTGCCAGCAACCAACAGGGATTGGAGCAGTACTTC.

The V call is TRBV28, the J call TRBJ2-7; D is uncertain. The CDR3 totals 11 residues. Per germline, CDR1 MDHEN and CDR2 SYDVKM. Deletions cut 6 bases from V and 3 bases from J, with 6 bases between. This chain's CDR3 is CASRTNYEQYF. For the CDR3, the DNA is TGTGCCAGCAGAACAAACTACGAGCAGTACTTC.

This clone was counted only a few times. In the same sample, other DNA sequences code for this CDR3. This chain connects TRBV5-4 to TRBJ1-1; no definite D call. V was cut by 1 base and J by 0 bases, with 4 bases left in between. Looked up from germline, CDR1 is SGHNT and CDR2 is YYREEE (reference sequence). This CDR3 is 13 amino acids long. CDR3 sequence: CASSLPVNTEAFF. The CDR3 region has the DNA TGTGCCAGCAGCTTGCCAGTGAACACTGAAGCTTTCTTT.

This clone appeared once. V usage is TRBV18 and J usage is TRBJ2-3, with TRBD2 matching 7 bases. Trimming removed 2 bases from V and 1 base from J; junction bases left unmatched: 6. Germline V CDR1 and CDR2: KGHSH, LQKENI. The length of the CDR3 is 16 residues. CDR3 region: CASSPITSVRTDTQYF. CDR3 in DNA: TGTGCCAGCTCACCAATTACTAGCGTTCGCACAGATACGCAGTATTTT.

The CDR3 reads CASSSLGGESTGELFF. In nucleotides, the CDR3 is TGTGCCAGCAGCTCCCTTGGGGGGGAGAGCACCGGGGAGCTGTTTTTT. The chain couples TRBV13 to TRBJ2-2; 7 nucleotides agree with TRBD2. Germline V gene data show CDR1 as PRHDT and CDR2 as FYEKMQ (reference sequence). The CDR3 length is 16 residues. The J segment lost 4 bases and the V segment lost 4 bases, leaving 9 bases of the junction unmatched.

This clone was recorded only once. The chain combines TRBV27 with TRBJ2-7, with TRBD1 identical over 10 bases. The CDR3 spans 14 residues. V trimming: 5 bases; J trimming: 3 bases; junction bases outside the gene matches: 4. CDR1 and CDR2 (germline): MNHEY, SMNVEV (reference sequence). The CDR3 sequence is CASSGQGGHYEQYF. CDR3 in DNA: TGTGCCAGCAGTGGACAGGGGGGGCACTACGAGCAGTACTTC.

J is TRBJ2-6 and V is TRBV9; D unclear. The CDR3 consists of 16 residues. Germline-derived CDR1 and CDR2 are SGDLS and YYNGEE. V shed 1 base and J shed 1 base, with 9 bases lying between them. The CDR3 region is CASSVTALSGANVLTF. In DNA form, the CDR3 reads TGTGCCAGCAGCGTAACCGCACTTTCTGGGGCCAACGTCCTGACTTTC.

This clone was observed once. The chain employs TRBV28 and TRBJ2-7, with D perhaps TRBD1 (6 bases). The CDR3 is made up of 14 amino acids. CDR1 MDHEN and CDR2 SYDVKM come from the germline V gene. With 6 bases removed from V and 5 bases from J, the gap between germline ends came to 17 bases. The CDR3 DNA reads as TGTGCCAGCAGCTTCGAAGGGGGTTTAAACGAGCAGTACTTC. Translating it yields CASSFEGGLNEQYF. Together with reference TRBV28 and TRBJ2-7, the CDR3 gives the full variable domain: DVKVTQSSRYLVKRTGEKVFLECVQDMDHENMFWYRQDPGLGLRLIYFSYDVKMKEKGDIPEGYSVSREKKERFSLILESASTNQTSMYLCASSFEGGLNEQYFGPGTRLTVT.